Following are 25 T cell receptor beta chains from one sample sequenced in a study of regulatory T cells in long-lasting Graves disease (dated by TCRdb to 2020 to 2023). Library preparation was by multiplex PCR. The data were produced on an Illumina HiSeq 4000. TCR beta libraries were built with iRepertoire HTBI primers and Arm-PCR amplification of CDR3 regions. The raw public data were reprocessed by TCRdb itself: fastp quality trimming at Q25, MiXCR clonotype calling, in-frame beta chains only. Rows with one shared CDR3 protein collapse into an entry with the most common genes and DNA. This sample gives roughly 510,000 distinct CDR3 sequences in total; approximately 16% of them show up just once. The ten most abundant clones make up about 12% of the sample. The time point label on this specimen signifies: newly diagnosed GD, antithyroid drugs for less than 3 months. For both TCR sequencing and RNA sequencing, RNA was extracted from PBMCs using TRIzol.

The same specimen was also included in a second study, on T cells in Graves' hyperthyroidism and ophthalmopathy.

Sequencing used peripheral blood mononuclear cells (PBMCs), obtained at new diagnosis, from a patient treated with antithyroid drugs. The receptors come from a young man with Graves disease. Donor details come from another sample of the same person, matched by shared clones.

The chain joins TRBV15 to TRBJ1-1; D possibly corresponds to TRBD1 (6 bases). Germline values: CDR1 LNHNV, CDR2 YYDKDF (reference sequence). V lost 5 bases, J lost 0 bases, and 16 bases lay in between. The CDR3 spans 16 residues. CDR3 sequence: CATSPMRTDLNTEAFF. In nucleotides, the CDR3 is TGTGCCACCAGCCCGATGCGGACAGACTTGAACACTGAAGCTTTCTTT.

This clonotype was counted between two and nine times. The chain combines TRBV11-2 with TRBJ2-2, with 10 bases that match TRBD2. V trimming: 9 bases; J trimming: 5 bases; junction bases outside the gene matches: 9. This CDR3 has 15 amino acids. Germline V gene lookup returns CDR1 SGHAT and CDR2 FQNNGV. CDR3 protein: CASFLLAGATGELFF. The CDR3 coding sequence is TGTGCCAGTTTCCTGCTAGCGGGAGCGACCGGGGAGCTGTTTTTT.

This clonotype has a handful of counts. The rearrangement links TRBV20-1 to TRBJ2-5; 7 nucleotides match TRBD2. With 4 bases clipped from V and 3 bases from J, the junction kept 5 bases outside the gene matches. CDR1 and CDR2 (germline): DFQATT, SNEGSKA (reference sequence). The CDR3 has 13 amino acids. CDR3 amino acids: CSATGGIKETQYF. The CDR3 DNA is TGCAGTGCTACGGGGGGAATCAAAGAGACCCAGTACTTC.

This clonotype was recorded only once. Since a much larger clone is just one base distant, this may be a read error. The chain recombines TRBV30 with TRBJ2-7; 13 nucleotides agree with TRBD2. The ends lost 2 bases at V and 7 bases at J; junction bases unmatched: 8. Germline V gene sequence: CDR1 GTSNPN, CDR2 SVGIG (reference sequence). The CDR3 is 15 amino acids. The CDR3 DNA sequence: TGTGCCTGGAGTAGACTAGCGGGAGGCTTCAATGAGCAGTACTTC. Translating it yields CAWSRLAGGFNEQYF.

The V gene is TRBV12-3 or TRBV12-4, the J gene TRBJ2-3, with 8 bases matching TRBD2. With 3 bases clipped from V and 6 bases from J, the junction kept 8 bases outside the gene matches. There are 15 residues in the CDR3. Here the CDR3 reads CASSLSGGRADTQYF. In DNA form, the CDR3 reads TGTGCCAGCAGTTTGTCGGGAGGGAGGGCTGATACGCAGTATTTT.

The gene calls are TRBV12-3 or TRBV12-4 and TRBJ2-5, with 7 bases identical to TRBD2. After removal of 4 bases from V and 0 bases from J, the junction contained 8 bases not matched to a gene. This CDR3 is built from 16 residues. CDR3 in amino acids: CASSSPAGSHQETQYF. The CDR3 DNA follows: TGTGCCAGCAGTTCTCCAGCGGGAAGCCACCAAGAGACCCAGTACTTC.

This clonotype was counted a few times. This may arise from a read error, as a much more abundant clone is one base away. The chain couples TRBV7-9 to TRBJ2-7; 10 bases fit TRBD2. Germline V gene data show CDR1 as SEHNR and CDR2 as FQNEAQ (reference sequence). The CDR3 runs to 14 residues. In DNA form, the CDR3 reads TGTGCCGGCAGCTCCCCTAGCGGGAGCGACGAGCAGTACTTC. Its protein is CAGSSPSGSDEQYF.

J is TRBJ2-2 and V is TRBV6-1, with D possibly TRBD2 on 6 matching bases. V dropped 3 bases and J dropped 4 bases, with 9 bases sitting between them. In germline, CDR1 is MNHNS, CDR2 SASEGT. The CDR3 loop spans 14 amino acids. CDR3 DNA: TGTGCCAGCAGTGATGGACTATTCACCGGGGAGCTGTTTTTT. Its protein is CASSDGLFTGELFF.

The CDR3 nucleotides read TGCAGTGCTAGAGATCATAGTCTAATCATCAATGAGCAGTTCTTC. Protein: CSARDHSLIINEQFF. The chain has TRBV20-1 and TRBJ2-1; D ambiguous. CDR1 is DFQATT, CDR2 SNEGSKA, per germline (reference sequence). The V end was cut by 0 bases, the J end by 6 bases, with 15 bases between. CDR3 length equals 15 residues.

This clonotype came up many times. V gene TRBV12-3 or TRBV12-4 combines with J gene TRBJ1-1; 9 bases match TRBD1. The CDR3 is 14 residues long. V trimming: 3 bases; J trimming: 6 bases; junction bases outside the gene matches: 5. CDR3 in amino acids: CASSLGTGRAEAFF. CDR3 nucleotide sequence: TGTGCCAGCAGTTTGGGGACAGGGAGAGCTGAAGCTTTCTTT.

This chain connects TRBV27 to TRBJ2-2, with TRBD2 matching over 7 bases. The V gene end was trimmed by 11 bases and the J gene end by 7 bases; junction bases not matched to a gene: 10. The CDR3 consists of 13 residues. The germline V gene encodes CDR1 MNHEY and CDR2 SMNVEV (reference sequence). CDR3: CAGSREFGGELFF. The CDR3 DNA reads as TGTGCCGGTTCGCGGGAGTTCGGCGGGGAGCTGTTTTTT.

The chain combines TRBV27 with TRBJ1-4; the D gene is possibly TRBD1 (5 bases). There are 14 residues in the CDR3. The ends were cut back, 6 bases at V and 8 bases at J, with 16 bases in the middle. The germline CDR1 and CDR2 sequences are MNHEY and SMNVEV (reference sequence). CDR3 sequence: CASRAGPGGEKLFF. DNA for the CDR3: TGTGCCAGCAGAGCGGGACCGGGGGGAGAAAAACTGTTTTTT.

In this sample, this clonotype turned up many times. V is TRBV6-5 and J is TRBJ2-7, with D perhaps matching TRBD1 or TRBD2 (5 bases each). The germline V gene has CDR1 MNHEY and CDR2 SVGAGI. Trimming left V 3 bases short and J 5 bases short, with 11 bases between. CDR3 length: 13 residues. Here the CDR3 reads CASSYLGVDEQYF. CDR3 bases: TGTGCCAGCAGTTATCTGGGGGTGGACGAGCAGTACTTC.

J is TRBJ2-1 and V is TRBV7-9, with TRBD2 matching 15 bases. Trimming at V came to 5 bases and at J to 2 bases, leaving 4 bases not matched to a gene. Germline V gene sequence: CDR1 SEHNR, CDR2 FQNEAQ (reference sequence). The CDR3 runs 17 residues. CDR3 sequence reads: CASSLGLAGGTYNEQFF. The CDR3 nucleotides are TGTGCCAGCAGCCTGGGACTAGCGGGAGGAACCTACAATGAGCAGTTCTTC. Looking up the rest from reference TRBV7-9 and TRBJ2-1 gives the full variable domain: DTGVSQNPRHKITKRGQNVTFRCDPISEHNRLYWYRQTLGQGPEFLTYFQNEAQLEKSRLLSDRFSAERPKGSFSTLEIQRTEQGDSAMYLCASSLGLAGGTYNEQFFGPGTRLTVL.

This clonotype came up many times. CDR3 region: CASTGLAPYEQYF. The DNA for the CDR3 is TGTGCCAGCACGGGACTAGCGCCTTACGAGCAGTACTTC. The chain is built from TRBV28 and TRBJ2-7, with TRBD2 identical over 10 bases. From germline, CDR1 is MDHEN and CDR2 SYDVKM. The CDR3 contains 13 residues. V lost 7 bases, J lost 4 bases, and 4 bases stayed unmatched.

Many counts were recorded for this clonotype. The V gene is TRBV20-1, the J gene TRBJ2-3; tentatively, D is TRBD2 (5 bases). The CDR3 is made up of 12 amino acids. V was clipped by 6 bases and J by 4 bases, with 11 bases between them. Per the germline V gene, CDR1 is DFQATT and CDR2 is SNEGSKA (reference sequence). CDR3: CSASGSADTQYF. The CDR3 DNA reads TGCAGTGCAAGCGGATCCGCAGATACGCAGTATTTT.

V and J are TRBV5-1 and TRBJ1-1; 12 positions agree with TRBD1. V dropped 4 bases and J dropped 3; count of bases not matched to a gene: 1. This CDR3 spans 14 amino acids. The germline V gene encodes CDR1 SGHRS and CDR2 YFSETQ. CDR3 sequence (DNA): TGCGCCAGCAGCCGGGACAGGGGGCACACTGAAGCTTTCTTT. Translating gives CASSRDRGHTEAFF.

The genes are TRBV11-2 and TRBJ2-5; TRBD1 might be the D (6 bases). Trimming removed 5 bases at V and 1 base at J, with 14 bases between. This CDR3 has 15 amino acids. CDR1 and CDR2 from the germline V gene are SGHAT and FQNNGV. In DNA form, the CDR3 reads TGTGCCAGCAGCCCACAGGGTTGGAGCCAAGAGACCCAGTACTTC. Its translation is CASSPQGWSQETQYF.

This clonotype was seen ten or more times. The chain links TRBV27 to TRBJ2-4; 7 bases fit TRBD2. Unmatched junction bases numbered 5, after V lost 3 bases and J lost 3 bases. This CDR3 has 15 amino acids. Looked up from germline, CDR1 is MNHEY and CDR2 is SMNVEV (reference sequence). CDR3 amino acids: CASSFLGGGKNIQYF. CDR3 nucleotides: TGTGCCAGCAGTTTCTTGGGGGGGGGCAAAAACATTCAGTACTTC.

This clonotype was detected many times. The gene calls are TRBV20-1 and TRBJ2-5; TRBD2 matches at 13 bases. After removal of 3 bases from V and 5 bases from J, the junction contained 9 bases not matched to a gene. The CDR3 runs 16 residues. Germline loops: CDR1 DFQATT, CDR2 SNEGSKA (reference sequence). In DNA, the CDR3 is TGCAGTGCTAGCGGGGGACTAGCGGGATTGGGGGAGACCCAGTACTTC. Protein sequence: CSASGGLAGLGETQYF.

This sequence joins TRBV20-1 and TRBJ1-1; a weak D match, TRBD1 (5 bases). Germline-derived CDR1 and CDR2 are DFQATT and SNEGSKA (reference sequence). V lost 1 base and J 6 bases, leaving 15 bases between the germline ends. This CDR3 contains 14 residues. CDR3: CSARVPGDGPEAFF. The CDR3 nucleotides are TGCAGTGCTAGAGTCCCGGGGGACGGGCCTGAAGCTTTCTTT.

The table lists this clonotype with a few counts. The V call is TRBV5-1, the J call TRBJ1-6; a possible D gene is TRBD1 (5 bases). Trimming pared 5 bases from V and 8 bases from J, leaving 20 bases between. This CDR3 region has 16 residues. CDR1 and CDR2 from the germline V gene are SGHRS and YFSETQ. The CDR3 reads CASSPERGGGYSPLHF. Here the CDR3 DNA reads TGCGCCAGCAGTCCCGAGCGGGGGGGGGGTTATTCACCCCTCCACTTT.

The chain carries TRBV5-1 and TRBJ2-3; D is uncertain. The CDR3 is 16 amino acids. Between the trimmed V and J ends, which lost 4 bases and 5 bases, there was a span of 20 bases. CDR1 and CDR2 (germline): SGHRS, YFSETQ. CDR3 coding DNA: TGCGCCAGCAGCACAATTACAGTACCCCCGGGAGATACGCAGTATTTT. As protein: CASSTITVPPGDTQYF.

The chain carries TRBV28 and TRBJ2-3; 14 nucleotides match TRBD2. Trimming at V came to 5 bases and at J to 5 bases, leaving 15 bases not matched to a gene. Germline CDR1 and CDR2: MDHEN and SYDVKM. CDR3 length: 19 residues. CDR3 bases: TGTGCCAGCAGTCGCCCGGGACTAGCGGGAGTAAAAAAGGGAGATACGCAGTATTTT. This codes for CASSRPGLAGVKKGDTQYF.

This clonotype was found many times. The DNA for the CDR3 is TGTGCCAGCAGCCCCCGACTAGCGGGAGTGGTAGGTGAGCAGTTCTTC. Its protein product is CASSPRLAGVVGEQFF. The chain recombines TRBV3-1 with TRBJ2-1, with 12 bases aligning to TRBD2. Germline V gives CDR1 LGHDT, CDR2 YNNKEL (reference sequence). This CDR3 contains 16 residues. Trimming took 4 bases from V and 9 from J; bases not matched to a gene: 10.